The present entry profiles one T cell receptor beta chain with its context. Its antigen is not known. Germline loops: CDR1 SEHNR, CDR2 FQNEAQ (reference sequence). V dropped 2 bases and J dropped 4 bases, with 14 bases sitting between them. The CDR3 loop spans 15 amino acids. Each individual donor underwent a draw of around 9.8 milliliters of peripheral blood. This specimen belongs to a study of blood T cells in healthy people across ages. In the study overall: Every two T cells gave about one barcoded beta molecule via template switching.

A J-beta primer mix and a sample-barcoded 5' primer were used in a second PCR of about 7 to 12 cycles. One entry per CDR3 protein results from TCRdb running MiXCR on the 5' RACE reads. The sample consists of 600,000 to 850,000 distinct CDR3 sequences, 25% of them appearing once. The study's findings and limits: Naive CD4+ cells and diversity were both higher in long-lived donors than in aged donors. It was found that TCR beta diversity correlated strongly with the percentage of naive T cells.

The sample also formed part of further work on T cells of mothers and their children.

This clonotype was sampled from a boy aged 5-17 years in good health. The chain carries TRBV7-9 and TRBJ2-5, with no clear D. Input material: blood. In DNA form, the CDR3 reads TGTGCCAGCAGCTTATGGCCCCTAGAGCGAGAGACCCAGTACTTC. The encoded protein is CASSLWPLERETQYF.